Listed below are T cell receptor beta chains from one sample, sequenced in a study of blood T cell repertoires in COVID-19. Sequenced by immunoSEQ multiplex PCR; TCRdb stores in-frame clones only, minus some. The repertoire consists of 190,000 or so clones, with 85% occurring once and the leading ten covering around 20%. Sequencing was performed on PBMCs or T cells enriched from blood (not recorded which). These receptors were collected from a man aged 35-49 years who had recovered from COVID-19. The CDR3 runs from the conserved cysteine through the conserved F or W. D genes are given only for firm matches. Some rows have no size entry. The others give once, few or many, or a class for an expanded clone.

D gene	V gene	clone size	J gene	CDR3 protein	CDR3 DNA
TRBD1	TRBV5-1	.	TRBJ1-1	CASSGGQGFDTEAFF	TGCGCCAGCAGCGGGGGACAGGGTTTTGACACTGAAGCTTTCTTT
TRBD1	TRBV25-1	few	TRBJ1-2	CASTPGQGASYGYTF	TGTGCCAGCACCCCGGGACAGGGGGCAAGCTATGGCTACACCTTC
TRBD1	TRBV28	.	TRBJ1-3	CASSSTGTRGGTIYF	TGTGCCAGCAGTTCGACAGGGACCAGAGGGGGAACCATATATTTT
TRBD2	TRBV30	.	TRBJ2-3	CAWSGLAGHTDTQYF	TGTGCCTGGTCAGGGCTAGCGGGCCATACAGATACGCAGTATTTT
.	TRBV28	.	TRBJ1-1	CASSLTQGNTEAFF	TGTGCCAGCAGTTTAACTCAGGGGAACACTGAAGCTTTCTTT
TRBD1	TRBV2	.	TRBJ1-2	CASRPTGGSNYGYTF	TGTGCCAGCAGGCCCACAGGGGGGAGTAACTATGGCTACACCTTC
TRBD2	TRBV11-2	few	TRBJ2-5	CASSFGLVPETQYF	TGTGCCAGCAGCTTTGGACTAGTACCAGAGACCCAGTACTTC
.	TRBV19	.	TRBJ1-2	CASTPGIGGYYGYTF	TGTGCCAGTACCCCCGGTATCGGAGGGTACTATGGCTACACCTTC
.	TRBV12-5	few	TRBJ1-1	CASGLVPQGEAFF	TGTGCTAGTGGTTTGGTACCTCAGGGTGAAGCTTTCTTT
.	TRBV18	.	TRBJ2-2	CASSPSANTGELFF	TGTGCCAGCTCACCAAGCGCAAACACCGGGGAGCTGTTTTTT
.	TRBV2	.	TRBJ1-2	CASSEGTLLGGYTF	TGTGCCAGCAGTGAAGGGACACTCCTGGGAGGCTACACCTTC
TRBD2	TRBV19	few	TRBJ2-3	CASSMWGAGAEADTQYF	TGTGCCAGTAGTATGTGGGGAGCGGGAGCAGAAGCAGATACGCAGTATTTT
.	TRBV7-2	once	TRBJ1-2	CASSLSVPAGGYTF	TGTGCCAGCAGCTTATCTGTCCCGGCGGGGGGCTACACCTTC
.	TRBV6-5	.	TRBJ1-5	CASSYSRRGRNQPQHF	TGTGCCAGCAGTTACTCGCGCAGGGGCCGCAATCAGCCCCAGCATTTT
TRBD2	TRBV6-4	.	TRBJ2-3	CASSEGLATDTQYF	TGTGCCAGCAGTGAGGGACTAGCCACAGATACGCAGTATTTT
TRBD1	TRBV27	.	TRBJ2-6	CASSFRTGSSSGANVLTF	TGTGCCAGCAGTTTTCGGACAGGGTCCTCCTCTGGGGCCAACGTCCTGACTTTC
.	TRBV2	few	TRBJ1-1	CASTQGANTEAFF	TGTGCCAGCACCCAGGGTGCGAACACTGAAGCTTTCTTT
TRBD2	TRBV2	once	TRBJ2-7	CASRQGLAGGYEQYF	TGTGCCAGCAGGCAGGGACTAGCGGGGGGCTACGAGCAGTACTTC
.	TRBV9	.	TRBJ2-7	CASSGTYTSSEQYF	TGTGCCAGCAGCGGAACCTATACTTCATCCGAGCAGTACTTC
.	TRBV5-1	.	TRBJ2-2	CASSLIGGVNTGELFF	TGCGCCAGCAGCTTGATCGGGGGTGTAAACACCGGGGAGCTGTTTTTT
TRBD1	TRBV28	.	TRBJ1-1	CASSLTDRASTEAFF	TGTGCCAGCAGTCTAACGGACAGGGCGAGCACTGAAGCTTTCTTT
TRBD1	TRBV15	once	TRBJ2-7	CATSRRGTAYEQYF	TGTGCCACCAGCAGACGAGGGACAGCCTACGAGCAGTACTTC
TRBD2	TRBV11-2	.	TRBJ2-1	CASSSGLAGPYTNEQFF	TGTGCCAGCAGCTCCGGACTAGCGGGACCGTACACCAATGAGCAGTTCTTC